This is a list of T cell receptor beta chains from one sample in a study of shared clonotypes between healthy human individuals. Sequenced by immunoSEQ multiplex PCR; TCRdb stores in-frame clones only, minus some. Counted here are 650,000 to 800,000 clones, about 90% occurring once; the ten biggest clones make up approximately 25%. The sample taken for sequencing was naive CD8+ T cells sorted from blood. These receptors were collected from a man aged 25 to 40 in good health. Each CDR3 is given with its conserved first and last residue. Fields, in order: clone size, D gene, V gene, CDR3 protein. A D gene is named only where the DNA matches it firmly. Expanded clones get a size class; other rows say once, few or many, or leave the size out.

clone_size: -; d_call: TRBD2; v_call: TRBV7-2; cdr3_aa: CASSSTSGRIYNEQFF
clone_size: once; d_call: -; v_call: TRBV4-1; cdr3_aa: CASSQHRELGGELFF
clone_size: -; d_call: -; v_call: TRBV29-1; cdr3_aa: CSVAGLNYGYTF
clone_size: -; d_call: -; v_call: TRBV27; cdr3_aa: CATQSGAKNIQYF
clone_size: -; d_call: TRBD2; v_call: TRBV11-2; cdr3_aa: CASRRSGSTDEQYF
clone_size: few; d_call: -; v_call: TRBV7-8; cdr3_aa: CASSRQGHEQFF
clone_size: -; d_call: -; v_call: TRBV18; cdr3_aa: CASSPVAEITNYGYTF
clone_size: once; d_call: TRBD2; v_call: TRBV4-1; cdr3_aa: CASSQLGLAVETQYF
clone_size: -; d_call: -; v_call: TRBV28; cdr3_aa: CASSLGSTHYNEQFF
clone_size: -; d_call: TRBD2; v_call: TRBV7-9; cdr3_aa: CASSLVAGDDEQYF
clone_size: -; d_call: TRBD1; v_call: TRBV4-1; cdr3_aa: CASSHRDRDYEQYF
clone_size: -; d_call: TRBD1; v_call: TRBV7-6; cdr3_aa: CASRSPGQGAAGELFF
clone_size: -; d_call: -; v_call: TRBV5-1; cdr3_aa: CASSLLEITYNEQFF
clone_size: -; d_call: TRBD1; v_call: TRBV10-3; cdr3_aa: CAIMAGTGATGELFF
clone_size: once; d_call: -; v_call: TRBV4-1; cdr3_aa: CASSPRQGGHQEQYF
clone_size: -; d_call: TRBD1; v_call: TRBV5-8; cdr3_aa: CASTSGTVNTGELFF
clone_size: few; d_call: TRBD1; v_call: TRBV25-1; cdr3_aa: CASSGRDSRNQPQHF
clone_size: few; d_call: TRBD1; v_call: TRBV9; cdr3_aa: CASSPRTGHGYTF
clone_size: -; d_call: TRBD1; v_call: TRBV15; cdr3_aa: CATSSTGTGGSETQYF
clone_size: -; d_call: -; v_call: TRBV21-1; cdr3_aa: CASSIRRNLNTEAFF
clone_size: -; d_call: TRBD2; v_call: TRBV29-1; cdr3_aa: CSVRTSAPSYEQYF
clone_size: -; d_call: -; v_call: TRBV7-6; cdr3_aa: CASSLDPGNSNQPQHF
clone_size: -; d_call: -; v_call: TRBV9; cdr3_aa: CASSVSGFAKNIQYF
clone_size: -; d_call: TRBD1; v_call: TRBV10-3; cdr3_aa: CAIFSPQLGQGKNEQYF
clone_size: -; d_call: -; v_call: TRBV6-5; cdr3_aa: CASSYSHGNYGYTF
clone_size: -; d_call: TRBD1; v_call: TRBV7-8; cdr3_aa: CASSLGGGWFTDTQYF
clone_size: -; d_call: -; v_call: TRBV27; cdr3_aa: CASSLSELYNEQFF